The next 17 T cell receptor beta chains were all read from a single sample in a study of T cells in Graves' hyperthyroidism and ophthalmopathy. Amplified regions were TCR beta CDR3 sequences from RNA transcripts. Initially, a first-round RT-PCR of the TCR CDR3 employed the HTBI primer set. TCRdb passed the multiplex PCR reads through MiXCR, listing each CDR3 protein once. The data contain around 500,000 distinct CDR3 sequences, about 22% of them singletons. Sequencing was carried out using blood. Every receptor here comes from a woman in her 70s with Graves' ophthalmopathy.

This clonotype occurred a few times. The chain links TRBV20-1 to TRBJ2-7; D is unclear. The length of the CDR3 is 11 residues. The germline V gene encodes CDR1 DFQATT and CDR2 SNEGSKA (reference sequence). V lost 2 bases, J lost 6 bases, and 8 bases lay in between. The CDR3 DNA reads TGCAGTGCTAGATTAGGGCGCGAGCAGTACTTC. It specifies CSARLGREQYF.

The chain is built from TRBV12-3 or TRBV12-4 and TRBJ2-3; possible D gene TRBD2, 6 bases. The V and J ends lost 1 base and 0 bases respectively, with 14 bases between them. The CDR3 loop spans 17 amino acids. The CDR3 protein is CASSLVGAGPSTDTQYF. CDR3 DNA: TGTGCCAGCAGTTTAGTAGGTGCGGGGCCGAGCACAGATACGCAGTATTTT.

This clonotype was observed at least ten times. The chain is built from TRBV7-2 and TRBJ2-7; the D call may be TRBD1 or TRBD2 (5 bases each). The CDR3 loop spans 13 amino acids. V shed 10 bases and J shed 3 bases, with 16 bases lying between them. Per the germline V gene, CDR1 is SGHTA and CDR2 is FQGNSA. The CDR3 coding sequence is TGTGCCACTAGCTCGGGGCAGGTCTACGAGCAGTACTTC. Residues: CATSSGQVYEQYF.

This clonotype was picked up many times. The chain recombines TRBV7-2 with TRBJ1-2, with D unclear. V lost 6 bases to trimming and J lost 8 bases, with 19 bases between them. Germline V lookup: CDR1 SGHTA, CDR2 FQGNSA. The CDR3 is 14 residues long. CDR3 DNA: TGTGCCAGCAGACTCCCAACAGAGACTAACGGCTACACCTTC. Its protein product is CASRLPTETNGYTF. Filled out from reference TRBV7-2 and TRBJ1-2, the complete variable domain reads GAGVSQSPSNKVTEKGKDVELRCDPISGHTALYWYRQSLGQGLEFLIYFQGNSAPDKSGLPSDRFSAERTGGSVSTLTIQRTQQEDSAVYLCASRLPTETNGYTFGSGTRLTVV.

The chain links TRBV15 to TRBJ1-5; maybe TRBD1 (5 bases). The germline V gene has CDR1 LNHNV and CDR2 YYDKDF (reference sequence). The CDR3 covers 13 residues. Trimming removed 3 bases from V and 9 bases from J, with 12 bases in between. The CDR3 sequence: CATSSRGVVPQHF. In DNA form, the CDR3 reads TGTGCCACCAGCAGCCGGGGGGTTGTGCCCCAGCATTTT.

This clonotype showed up just a few times. This chain uses TRBV6-1 with TRBJ2-7; 7 positions match TRBD2. There are 15 residues in the CDR3. Germline V lookup: CDR1 MNHNS, CDR2 SASEGT. Germline trimming cut 5 bases from V and 2 bases from J; bases unmatched to any gene: 9. This chain's CDR3 is CASSRGVPLTYEQYF. Written as DNA, the CDR3 is TGTGCCAGCAGTCGGGGGGTACCGTTGACCTACGAGCAGTACTTC.

The chain carries TRBV7-2 and TRBJ2-7; 7 positions agree with TRBD2. The V and J ends lost 3 bases and 7 bases, in that order; junction bases with no gene match: 6. The CDR3 is 13 residues long. Germline V gene lookup returns CDR1 SGHTA and CDR2 FQGNSA. The CDR3 DNA sequence: TGTGCCAGCAGCTTTACGCGGGAGTCGGAGCAGTACTTC. Protein sequence: CASSFTRESEQYF.

This clonotype came up a few times. This chain uses TRBV20-1 with TRBJ1-2; a possible D gene is TRBD1 (6 bases). Germline loops: CDR1 DFQATT, CDR2 SNEGSKA (reference sequence). The length of the CDR3 is 10 residues. Trimming took 4 bases from V and 6 from J, leaving 6 bases between them. The CDR3 DNA follows: TGCAGTGCTAACAGGGATGGCTACACCTTC. Protein sequence: CSANRDGYTF.

A few counts support this clonotype. V and J are TRBV11-3 and TRBJ1-2; D not certain. The CDR3 totals 13 residues. The V end was cut by 1 base, the J end by 3 bases, with 6 bases between. Germline V gives CDR1 SGHNT, CDR2 YENEEA. The CDR3 nucleotides are TGTGCCAGCAGCTTAGGCATATACTATGGCTACACCTTC. Its protein is CASSLGIYYGYTF.

The V call is TRBV3-1, the J call TRBJ1-1; TRBD1 might be the D (6 bases). This CDR3 is 16 amino acids long. Trimming stripped 2 bases from V and 4 bases from J, with 17 bases between. Germline lookup yields CDR1 LGHDT and CDR2 YNNKEL (reference sequence). CDR3 DNA: TGTGCCAGCAGCCAAAGGGGGGACCCCGGCGGCACTGAAGCTTTCTTT. Translation: CASSQRGDPGGTEAFF.

The chain combines TRBV7-2 with TRBJ1-4, with D hard to call. Germline CDR1 reads SGHTA; CDR2 reads FQGNSA. The CDR3 totals 13 residues. Trimming removed 5 bases at V and 7 bases at J, with 11 bases between. The CDR3 sequence is CASSTLRGEKLFF. The DNA of the CDR3 is TGTGCCAGCAGCACGCTTCGGGGTGAAAAACTGTTTTTT.

The chain carries TRBV4-1 and TRBJ2-5; D unresolved. This CDR3 region has 14 residues. CDR1 is MGHRA and CDR2 is YSYEKL in the germline V gene. V lost 0 bases to trimming and J lost 4 bases, with 9 bases between them. The CDR3 reads CASSQEVGRETQYF. DNA for the CDR3: TGCGCCAGCAGCCAAGAGGTAGGGCGAGAGACCCAGTACTTC.

In its sample, this clonotype was seen once. V and J are TRBV9 and TRBJ1-1; TRBD1 matches 11 bases. The CDR3 extends over 16 amino acids. After removal of 3 bases from V and 0 bases from J, the junction contained 4 bases not matched to a gene. Germline V gene lookup returns CDR1 SGDLS and CDR2 YYNGEE. The CDR3 protein is CASSAGDRGVNTEAFF. The CDR3 nucleotides are TGTGCCAGCAGCGCAGGGGACAGGGGGGTGAACACTGAAGCTTTCTTT.

The V call is TRBV9, the J call TRBJ1-3; unclear D gene. Trimming took off 3 bases at V and 0 bases at J, with 13 bases between the two ends. The CDR3 is made up of 16 amino acids. Germline V gives CDR1 SGDLS, CDR2 YYNGEE. Written as DNA, the CDR3 is TGTGCCAGCAGCGCAGCTACTCTGAGCTCTGGAAACACCATATATTTT. Translating gives CASSAATLSSGNTIYF.

To note about this clonotype: A read error may explain this, as a much larger clone is one base away. The V call is TRBV11-2, the J call TRBJ1-1, with unresolved D. Trimming took off 5 bases at V and 6 bases at J, with 22 bases between the two ends. Per the germline V gene, CDR1 is SGHAT and CDR2 is FQNNGV. The CDR3 sequence is 16 residues long. The CDR3 spells CASSQVGWVRKAEAFF. Here the CDR3 DNA reads TGTGCCAGCAGCCAAGTTGGATGGGTAAGGAAGGCTGAAGCTTTCTTT.

This chain connects TRBV9 to TRBJ2-7; possible D gene TRBD2, 6 bases. The CDR3 has 14 amino acids. Trimming cost V 4 bases and J 2 bases, with 13 bases left between them. Germline-derived CDR1 and CDR2 are SGDLS and YYNGEE. DNA of the CDR3: TGTGCCAGCAGCAGATCCGGGACTCCCTACGAGCAGTACTTC. Translation: CASSRSGTPYEQYF.

This clonotype was recorded a few times. The chain recombines TRBV7-9 with TRBJ1-1; no definite D call. The germline V and J ends were trimmed by 6 bases and 4 bases, with 18 bases remaining between them. The CDR3 is 15 residues long. Per the germline V gene, CDR1 is SEHNR and CDR2 is FQNEAQ (reference sequence). The CDR3 spells CASRRDLRRITEAFF. The CDR3 DNA reads TGTGCCAGCAGACGAGATTTACGGAGAATCACTGAAGCTTTCTTT.